Detailed here is one TCR beta chain. Synthesis of TCR beta cDNA relied on 5'RACE template switching carrying UMIs. No DNA is given; TCRdb re-called the 5' RACE reads and lists each CDR3 protein once. The listing records fewer than 400,000 distinct CDR3 sequences. This sample was included in a study of T cells expressing NK-cell markers. On the study more broadly: The TCR beta repertoires were obtained from sorted CD3+CD56+NKG2C+, CD3+CD56+NKG2C- and CD3+CD56-NKG2C+ T cells.

The sample was blood T cells: a sorted CD56 or NKG2C T cell subset, CD4+ or CD8+ T cells, or bulk PBMC T cells (not recorded which). The receptor was derived from a woman aged 45 to 65 in good health.

This CDR3 is CASSLLNGQNEKLFF. The gene calls are TRBV5-5 and TRBJ1-4. Germline CDR1 SGHKS, CDR2 YYEKEE (reference sequence). This CDR3 is 15 amino acids long.